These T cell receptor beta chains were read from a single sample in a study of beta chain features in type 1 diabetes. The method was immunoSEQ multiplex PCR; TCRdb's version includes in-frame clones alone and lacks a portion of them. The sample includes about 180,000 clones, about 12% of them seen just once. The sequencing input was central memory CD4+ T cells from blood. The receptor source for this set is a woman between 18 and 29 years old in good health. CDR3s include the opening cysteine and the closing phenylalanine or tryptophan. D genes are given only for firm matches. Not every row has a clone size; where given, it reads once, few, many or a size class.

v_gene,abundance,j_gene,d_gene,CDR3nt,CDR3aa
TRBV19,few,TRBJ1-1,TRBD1,TGTGCCAGTAGGACAGGGGGCAAGAACACTGAAGCTTTCTTT,CASRTGGKNTEAFF
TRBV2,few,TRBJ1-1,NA,TGTGCCAGCAGTGCGGTCAGGGGGAACACTGAAGCTTTCTTT,CASSAVRGNTEAFF
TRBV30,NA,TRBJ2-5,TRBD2,TGTGCCTGGAGTAGGTTGGCGGGAGGAGAGACCCAGTACTTC,CAWSRLAGGETQYF
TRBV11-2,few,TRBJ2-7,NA,TGTGCCAGCAGCTTAGCCAGGGGTCAGGGGAGCTACGAGCAGTACTTC,CASSLARGQGSYEQYF
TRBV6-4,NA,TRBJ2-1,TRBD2,TGTGCCAGCAGTGAAACCAGCGGGAGAGGCAATGAGCAGTTCTTC,CASSETSGRGNEQFF
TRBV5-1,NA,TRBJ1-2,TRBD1,TGCGCCAGCAGCGGGACAGGATCTCTAGTTGGCTACACCTTC,CASSGTGSLVGYTF
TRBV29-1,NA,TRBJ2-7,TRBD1,TGCAGCGTTGACGGGGGACAGGGTGGGTACGAGCAGTACTTC,CSVDGGQGGYEQYF
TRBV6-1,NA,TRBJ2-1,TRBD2,TGTGCCAGCTCTAGCGGGAGGGTCTCGGATGAGCAGTTCTTC,CASSSGRVSDEQFF
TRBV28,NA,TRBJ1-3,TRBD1,TGTGCCACCTATTCCGGGACAGTCTCTGGAAACACCATATATTTT,CATYSGTVSGNTIYF
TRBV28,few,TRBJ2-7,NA,TGTGCCAGTCGGGGATGGGGTCCCTACGAGCAGTACTTC,CASRGWGPYEQYF
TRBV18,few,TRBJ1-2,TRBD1,TGTGCCAGCTCACCAAAGACAGGGAACGGCTACACCTTC,CASSPKTGNGYTF